Listed below are T cell receptor beta chains from one sample, sequenced in a study of T cells in Graves' hyperthyroidism and ophthalmopathy. TCRdb recomputed calls from the multiplex PCR reads with MiXCR, one row per CDR3 protein. The sample contains around 450,000 distinct CDR3 sequences, less than 20% of which appear only once. Sequenced sample: blood. The receptors stem from a woman between 18 and 29 years old with Graves' hyperthyroidism. The CDR3 runs from the conserved cysteine through the conserved F or W. Not all rows give a size; the values are once, few, many and, for expanded clones, a class.

TRBV29-1 . CSAATGFSGNTIYF
TRBV27 many CASSTGAGRAQHF
TRBV29-1 many CSVEGRENWVNTEAFF
TRBV20-1 few CSACPLSKANYGYTF
TRBV19 . CASSPRSGARAADTQYF
TRBV7-9 many CASSLAGGRANNQPQHF
TRBV12-3/TRBV12-4 many CASSLYPPGSGTDTQYF
TRBV12-3/TRBV12-4 . CASRSRQGPEAFF
TRBV7-6 many CASSYGMGNQPQHF
TRBV20-1 . CSASDLASGRETQYF
TRBV2 . CASGDRGWGTEAFF
TRBV5-1 few CASSVLTLGETQYF
TRBV6-1 many CASKPNTGGREKLFF
TRBV12-3/TRBV12-4 many CASSLFQGLAGDYEQFF
TRBV28 many CASSLARDNSPLHF
TRBV6-5 few CASRYLAGDLAKNIQYF
TRBV19 few CASSTRSLATQYF
TRBV7-2 few CASSFSGTSRYEQYF
TRBV19 many CASSMGSGPVVNQPQHF
TRBV6-1 many CASSSGSGTDTQYF
TRBV28 . CASSFGGKNYGYTF
TRBV7-9 many CASSGLAGGPGSEQFF
TRBV11-3 many CASSFDTYEQYF
TRBV6-1 many CASSGKETQYLATQYF
TRBV30 many CAWSTDRGFGYTF
TRBV7-9 . CASSSLGRRAGVYQETQYF
TRBV11-1 many CASSLATSIDEQFF
TRBV9 few CASSRLTLGTAETQYF
TRBV12-3/TRBV12-4 many CASSVGAPTYNSPLHF
TRBV18 many CASSPVRRSFANTGELFF
TRBV19 many CASSPRDYYNEQFF
TRBV25-1 . CASRDREGFNSPLHF
TRBV9 . CASSPPPPGPFTGELFF
TRBV2 many CASSEPLAYQPQHF
TRBV6-1 many CASSSRDNTDTQYF
TRBV27 many CASRERGYYEQYF
TRBV2 many CASSDGGGAGETQYF
TRBV12-3/TRBV12-4 . CASSLTSGRVNEQFF
TRBV9 once CASSLSGQDGGNTIYF
TRBV30 many CAWSPHLNTEAFF
TRBV27 . CASSLYSGRTDTQYF
TRBV3-1 many CASSGTSGVEQYF
TRBV29-1 few CSVEVLNRDRVFF
TRBV6-1 many CASKGSPNTGELFF
TRBV12-3/TRBV12-4 many CASSPVGPRDSPLHF
TRBV3-1 many CASSHRTVGANVLTF
TRBV7-9 . CASSLEGRISTETQYF
TRBV6-2/TRBV6-3 many CASSYSTRSTGEQFF
TRBV5-6 . CASSLGQIAGYTF
TRBV2 many CASDGQAGQREQFF
TRBV2 . CASNLSPLAGGPGGQYF
TRBV25-1 few CASSEYMAGVYNEQFF
TRBV7-9 many CASSLGSGTDTQYF
TRBV29-1 many CSVGGRADGDTQYF
TRBV20-1 few CSARGWVTSDPDTQCF
TRBV6-1 many CASRGLAGGYEQYF
TRBV6-4 many CASSDGEEADTQYF
TRBV28 many CASRDTGTGGYTF
TRBV2 many CAITGTGDSYNEQFF